These 18 T cell receptor beta chains were sequenced from one sample in a study of identical twins. TCRdb re-called the 5' RACE reads with MiXCR, one entry per CDR3 protein. The table lists 350,000 or so distinct CDR3 sequences, approximately 8.7% of them singletons. Sequenced material: naive T cells sorted from blood. These receptor sequences come from a woman between 50 and 59 years old in good health.

A few counts support this clonotype. The chain is built from TRBV9 and TRBJ2-3; 8 bases are shared with TRBD2. The CDR3 totals 19 residues. CDR1 is SGDLS and CDR2 is YYNGEE in the germline V gene. Unmatched junction bases numbered 13, after V lost 0 bases and J lost 1 base. This CDR3 reads CASSVALSGSRVGTDTQYF. For the CDR3, the DNA is TGTGCCAGCAGCGTAGCTCTAAGCGGGAGTCGGGTGGGCACAGATACGCAGTATTTT.

This clonotype has a count of ten or more. J is TRBJ2-1 and V is TRBV5-1; TRBD2 agrees at 7 bases. This CDR3 spans 17 amino acids. V dropped 4 bases and J dropped 7; count of bases not matched to a gene: 17. CDR1 and CDR2 (germline): SGHRS, YFSETQ. CDR3 protein: CASSRRDVGGPGNEQFF. The CDR3 nucleotides are TGCGCCAGCAGCCGGAGGGATGTGGGAGGGCCGGGGAATGAGCAGTTCTTC.

Concerning this clonotype itself: This CDR3 fails to terminate in the conserved phenylalanine or tryptophan, so it likely reflects a read error. The chain is built from TRBV7-9 and TRBJ2-7, with D hard to call. Deletions cut 4 bases from V and 4 bases from J, with 11 bases between. Germline CDR1 SEHNR, CDR2 FQNEAQ (reference sequence). CDR3 length: 13 amino acids. CDR3 DNA: TGTGCCAGCAGCTCCACCGTGGAGTACGAGCAGTACTCC. Its translation: CASSSTVEYEQYS.

This clonotype was observed at least ten times. This chain joins TRBV9 and TRBJ2-1; 7 bases fit TRBD1. The CDR3 extends over 12 amino acids. V shed 3 bases and J 9 bases; nucleotides not matched to a gene: 3. CDR1 and CDR2 from the germline V gene are SGDLS and YYNGEE. CDR3 loop: CASSASGGEQFF. CDR3 DNA: TGTGCCAGCAGCGCTTCAGGGGGTGAGCAGTTCTTC.

The genes are TRBV20-1 and TRBJ2-7; weak D call: TRBD2 (5 bases). CDR3 length: 14 amino acids. The germline gives CDR1 DFQATT, CDR2 SNEGSKA (reference sequence). Trimming left V 0 bases short and J 0 bases short, with 9 bases between. CDR3 in DNA: TGCAGTGCTAGAGATAGGGCGGGCTCCTACGAGCAGTACTTC. Translated: CSARDRAGSYEQYF.

The CDR3 coding sequence is TGTGCCAGCTCACCCCCGGCGAGGCGACAGTTGGAGACCCAGTACTTC. It codes for CASSPPARRQLETQYF. The chain joins TRBV18 to TRBJ2-5, with D possibly matching TRBD1 (5 bases). This CDR3 region has 16 residues. V lost 3 bases, J lost 5 bases, and 19 bases lay in between. Germline V lookup: CDR1 KGHSH, CDR2 LQKENI.

This clonotype was seen at least ten times. The chain joins TRBV20-1 to TRBJ2-1, with D maybe TRBD2 (5 bases). The CDR3 sequence is 12 residues long. Germline-derived CDR1 and CDR2 are DFQATT and SNEGSKA (reference sequence). V was trimmed by 2 bases and J by 9 bases, leaving 11 bases between them. The CDR3 loop is CSARLGVGEQFF. As DNA, the CDR3 is TGCAGTGCTAGATTGGGAGTCGGTGAGCAGTTCTTC.

This clonotype was counted between two and nine times. The chain combines TRBV20-1 with TRBJ2-3; 8 positions agree with TRBD1. This CDR3 has 15 amino acids. CDR1 DFQATT and CDR2 SNEGSKA come from the germline V gene (reference sequence). V dropped 5 bases and J dropped 1; count of bases not matched to a gene: 8. The chain's CDR3 is CSASTTGQGTDTQYF. CDR3 nucleotides: TGCAGTGCTTCAACCACGGGACAGGGCACAGATACGCAGTATTTT.

This clonotype was picked up a small number of times. The chain uses TRBV6-5 and TRBJ2-3; 7 nucleotides agree with TRBD2. The CDR3 spans 16 residues. V lost 0 bases, J lost 7 bases, and 10 bases stayed unmatched. The germline V gene encodes CDR1 MNHEY and CDR2 SVGAGI. CDR3 protein: CASSYSGGGSGNTQYF. As DNA, the CDR3 is TGTGCCAGCAGTTACTCCGGGGGAGGGAGCGGTAATACGCAGTATTTT.

Ten or more counts support this clonotype. The rearrangement joins TRBV3-1 to TRBJ1-3, with 8 bases fitting TRBD1. V dropped 4 bases and J dropped 0; count of bases not matched to a gene: 5. The germline V gene encodes CDR1 LGHDT and CDR2 YNNKEL (reference sequence). There are 16 residues in the CDR3. CDR3 sequence: CASSPRTGTSGNTIYF. CDR3 DNA sequence: TGTGCCAGCAGCCCCCGGACAGGGACCTCTGGAAACACCATATATTTT.

This clonotype showed up just a few times. The V gene is TRBV5-1, the J gene TRBJ2-2, with TRBD2 matching over 9 bases. This CDR3 is built from 15 residues. In germline, CDR1 is SGHRS, CDR2 YFSETQ. The V segment lost 2 bases and the J segment 5 bases; nucleotides outside the gene matches: 4. CDR3 amino acids: CASSLSSGATGELFF. The CDR3 DNA follows: TGCGCCAGCAGCTTATCTAGCGGGGCAACCGGGGAGCTGTTTTTT.

This clonotype was counted a few times. The V gene is TRBV27, the J gene TRBJ2-6; a weak D match, TRBD1 (5 bases). The CDR3 sequence is 16 residues long. Germline V gene data show CDR1 as MNHEY and CDR2 as SMNVEV (reference sequence). V was cut by 5 bases and J by 2 bases, with 13 bases left in between. CDR3 residues: CASSPHRLAGANVLTF. The CDR3, as DNA: TGTGCCAGCAGTCCACACAGGTTGGCTGGGGCCAACGTCCTGACTTTC.

The V call is TRBV11-3, the J call TRBJ2-6; D unclear. Deletions cut 0 bases from V and 2 bases from J, with 2 bases between. Germline values: CDR1 SGHNT, CDR2 YENEEA. This CDR3 is built from 14 residues. The CDR3 coding sequence is TGTGCCAGCAGCTTAGAGCCTGGGGCCAACGTCCTGACTTTC. Translated, it gives CASSLEPGANVLTF.

This clonotype was counted a few times. CDR3 DNA: TGTGCCAGCAGCTTACCTCCGTTAGGCAATGAGCAGTTCTTC. Translated: CASSLPPLGNEQFF. The chain recombines TRBV5-5 with TRBJ2-1; no firm D call. This CDR3 is built from 14 residues. V was clipped by 2 bases and J by 6 bases, with 12 bases between them. Per germline, CDR1 SGHKS and CDR2 YYEKEE (reference sequence).

The chain is built from TRBV12-5 and TRBJ2-7, with D unclear. The V and J ends lost 5 bases and 4 bases respectively, with 18 bases between them. The germline V gene encodes CDR1 LGHNT and CDR2 FRNRAP. This CDR3 has 15 residues. The CDR3 bases are TGTGCTAGTGGTCAGTACCCACAAGATGGGTACGAGCAGTACTTC. Its translation is CASGQYPQDGYEQYF.

This chain links TRBV6-5 with TRBJ2-7, with D perhaps given as TRBD1 or TRBD2 (5 bases each). This CDR3 region has 14 residues. CDR1 and CDR2 (germline): MNHEY, SVGAGI. Trimming pared 6 bases from V and 2 bases from J, leaving 14 bases between. This chain's CDR3 is CASSSRDVTYEQYF. CDR3 DNA sequence: TGTGCCAGCAGCTCCCGGGACGTTACCTACGAGCAGTACTTC.

The rearrangement links TRBV5-6 to TRBJ2-7; TRBD2 aligns across 8 bases. This CDR3 spans 15 amino acids. Trimming at V came to 2 bases and at J to 2 bases, leaving 6 bases not matched to a gene. In germline, CDR1 is SGHDT, CDR2 YYEEEE. For the CDR3, the DNA is TGTGCCAGCAGCTTTCTAGCGGGCGAAACCTACGAGCAGTACGTC. This gives the protein CASSFLAGETYEQYV.

This clonotype was detected a few times. This chain links TRBV5-1 with TRBJ2-2, with D uncertain. V lost 0 bases to trimming and J lost 0 bases, with 6 bases between them. CDR3 size: 15 residues. Germline-derived CDR1 and CDR2 are SGHRS and YFSETQ. CDR3 nucleotide sequence: TGCGCCAGCAGCTTGGTTCGCGCGAACACCGGGGAGCTGTTTTTT. This encodes CASSLVRANTGELFF.